One sample yielded the 18 T cell receptor beta chains listed below, sequenced in a study of T cells after yellow fever vaccination. Via MiXCR, TCRdb re-called the 5' RACE reads, giving one row per CDR3 protein. The table has some 300,000 distinct CDR3 sequences, roughly 8.7% seen once. The input for sequencing was CD4+ T cells sorted from PBMCs, taken 5 days after the yellow fever booster vaccination. Receptor source: a man younger than 30 who received the YFV17D yellow fever vaccine.

This clonotype was seen only a few times. The chain is built from TRBV5-1 and TRBJ2-3, with 8 bases fitting TRBD1. Trimming at V came to 4 bases and at J to 4 bases, leaving 5 bases not matched to a gene. CDR1 and CDR2 (germline): SGHRS, YFSETQ. The CDR3 contains 14 residues. CDR3 coding DNA: TGCGCCAGCAGCATTGGGACAGGTTCAGATACGCAGTATTTT. Encoded protein: CASSIGTGSDTQYF.

This clonotype came up a few times. The rearrangement uses TRBV3-1 and TRBJ2-4; D may be TRBD1 or TRBD2 (5 bases each). V gave up 4 bases and J gave up 0 bases, with 19 bases separating them. The CDR3 covers 18 residues. The V gene's germline CDR1 is LGHDT and CDR2 YNNKEL (reference sequence). CDR3 coding DNA: TGTGCCAGCAGCCCTAGGCCAGGGAGCCCTGTAGCCAAAAACATTCAGTACTTC. It yields the protein CASSPRPGSPVAKNIQYF.

J is TRBJ1-3 and V is TRBV7-2, with TRBD1 matching 9 bases. After removal of 3 bases from V and 2 bases from J, the junction contained 5 bases not matched to a gene. The germline V gene has CDR1 SGHTA and CDR2 FQGNSA. The CDR3 is made up of 16 amino acids. This CDR3 is CASSFSGTGTGNTIYF. The CDR3, as DNA: TGTGCCAGCAGCTTTTCCGGGACAGGGACTGGAAACACCATATATTTT.

The chain has TRBV2 and TRBJ1-4; no reliable D call. This CDR3 contains 14 residues. Per germline, CDR1 SNHLY and CDR2 FYNNEI. V was clipped by 6 bases and J by 1 base, with 9 bases between them. The CDR3 sequence: CASRFGETNEKLFF. CDR3 nucleotide sequence: TGTGCCAGCAGGTTCGGAGAAACTAATGAAAAACTGTTTTTT.

This clonotype was detected many times. The chain couples TRBV10-3 to TRBJ2-7, with D possibly matching TRBD2 (6 bases). Germline CDR1 and CDR2: ENHRY and SYGVKD. The CDR3 sequence is 13 residues long. V lost 7 bases and J lost 6, with 16 bases in between. Here the CDR3 DNA reads TGTGCCATCAACCGACTAGGAATGTTCGAGCAGTACGTC. It encodes CAINRLGMFEQYV.

The rearrangement uses TRBV5-1 and TRBJ1-1, with TRBD1 as a possible D gene (6 bases). Looked up from germline, CDR1 is SGHRS and CDR2 is YFSETQ. The CDR3 sequence is 14 residues long. Trimming took off 3 bases at V and 1 base at J, with 10 bases between the two ends. CDR3 region: CASSSRTENTEAFF. The CDR3 nucleotides are TGCGCCAGCAGCTCCAGGACAGAGAACACTGAAGCTTTCTTT.

The chain employs TRBV12-3 or TRBV12-4 and TRBJ2-7; 9 nucleotides match TRBD1. The CDR3 has 14 amino acids. V was pared by 4 bases and J by 5 bases, with 6 bases of the junction left unmatched. The chain's CDR3 is CASSSGTGFHEQYF. DNA of the CDR3: TGTGCCAGCAGTTCCGGGACAGGGTTCCACGAGCAGTACTTC.

This clonotype was found a few times. The rearrangement uses TRBV7-2 and TRBJ2-1; 13 positions match TRBD2. The germline gives CDR1 SGHTA, CDR2 FQGNSA. V lost 5 bases, J lost 7 bases, and 5 bases stayed unmatched. The CDR3 spans 15 residues. The CDR3 DNA reads TGTGCCAGCAGCCCACTAGCGGGGGGGCTAAATGAGCAGTTCTTC. This gives the protein CASSPLAGGLNEQFF.

This clonotype was seen a few times. The gene calls are TRBV4-1 and TRBJ1-1; D unresolved. The CDR3 has 14 residues. Germline V gene sequence: CDR1 MGHRA, CDR2 YSYEKL. V was clipped by 2 bases and J by 0 bases, with 7 bases between them. The CDR3 here is CASSQSPLNTEAFF. In nucleotides, the CDR3 is TGCGCCAGCAGCCAAAGCCCACTGAACACTGAAGCTTTCTTT.

The rearrangement links TRBV10-3 to TRBJ1-6, with D possibly matching TRBD1 (6 bases). The CDR3 has 15 amino acids. Trimming removed 1 base at V and 10 bases at J, with 14 bases between. Germline V gene data show CDR1 as ENHRY and CDR2 as SYGVKD. The DNA of the CDR3 is TGTGCCATCAGTGAGTGGGGGGGGCAAGCATCACCCCTCCACTTT. Residues: CAISEWGGQASPLHF.

This clonotype was counted only a few times. The J gene is TRBJ1-1, the V gene TRBV20-1; no definite D call. Germline CDR1 is DFQATT and CDR2 is SNEGSKA (reference sequence). With 3 bases removed from V and 10 bases from J, the gap between germline ends came to 12 bases. CDR3 length equals 11 residues. CDR3 DNA: TGCAGTGCTAGTGGCCCACCGGGAGCTTTCTTT. Its translation is CSASGPPGAFF.

V and J are TRBV6-5 and TRBJ1-1; 8 bases agree with TRBD1. Unmatched junction bases numbered 10, after V lost 0 bases and J lost 4 bases. Germline lookup yields CDR1 MNHEY and CDR2 SVGAGI. This CDR3 spans 17 amino acids. The CDR3 region is CASSYSGAGGGSTEAFF. CDR3 in DNA: TGTGCCAGCAGTTACTCGGGGGCAGGGGGCGGTAGCACTGAAGCTTTCTTT.

The CDR3 spells CASSQAVRYNEQFF. The DNA for the CDR3 is TGCGCCAGCAGCCAAGCTGTCCGTTACAATGAGCAGTTCTTC. The rearrangement links TRBV4-3 to TRBJ2-1, with D hard to call. The V and J ends lost 1 base and 4 bases respectively, with 8 bases between them. The V gene's germline CDR1 is LGHNA and CDR2 YSLEER. CDR3 length: 14 amino acids.

This chain links TRBV12-3 or TRBV12-4 with TRBJ1-5, with 7 bases matching TRBD1. Trimming at V came to 2 bases and at J to 1 base, leaving 5 bases not matched to a gene. The CDR3 consists of 16 residues. CDR3 protein: CASSLRLGQSNQPQHF. The CDR3 DNA reads TGTGCCAGCAGTTTAAGGCTGGGACAGAGCAATCAGCCCCAGCATTTT.

This clonotype showed up many times. V gene TRBV25-1 combines with J gene TRBJ2-2; D is possibly TRBD1 or TRBD2 (5 bases each). The CDR3 contains 12 residues. Trimming removed 6 bases from V and 3 bases from J, with 5 bases in between. Germline CDR1 is MGHDK and CDR2 is SYGVNS. The CDR3 DNA follows: TGTGCCAGCAGGGGGGACACCGGGGAGCTGTTTTTT. It yields the protein CASRGDTGELFF.

V usage is TRBV7-2 and J usage is TRBJ2-7; 7 positions match TRBD1. CDR1 SGHTA and CDR2 FQGNSA come from the germline V gene. This CDR3 has 17 residues. V dropped 5 bases and J dropped 4; count of bases not matched to a gene: 17. CDR3 coding DNA: TGTGCCAGCAGCCGTCACAGCTCGGGACAGAGCGGATACGAGCAGTACTTC. It encodes CASSRHSSGQSGYEQYF.

This clonotype was detected a few times. The rearrangement joins TRBV11-2 to TRBJ1-6; D unresolved. V lost 1 base, J lost 7 bases, and 8 bases lay in between. CDR3 size: 14 residues. The V gene's germline CDR1 is SGHAT and CDR2 FQNNGV. The CDR3 is CASSLAGRNSPLHF. In DNA form, the CDR3 reads TGTGCCAGCAGCTTAGCGGGCCGCAATTCACCCCTCCACTTT.

The V and J genes are TRBV3-1 and TRBJ2-3, with D hard to call. V was pared by 0 bases and J by 8 bases, with 9 bases between. CDR1 and CDR2 from the germline V gene are LGHDT and YNNKEL (reference sequence). The CDR3 covers 13 residues. The CDR3 coding sequence is TGTGCCAGCAGCCAAGAATTAACTCGTACGCAGTATTTT. Its protein product is CASSQELTRTQYF.